The 16 T cell receptor beta chains reported below all come from one sample, sequenced in a study of blood T cell repertoires in COVID-19. Repertoires were generated with immunoSEQ multiplex PCR, while TCRdb's copy carries only in-frame clones and drops some. The table lists about 220,000 clones, 75% to 90% of them singletons, with more than 3% in the top ten. Sequencing was done on a sample of PBMCs or T cells enriched from blood (not recorded which). These receptors were obtained from a young woman in a cohort exposed to, infected with or recovered from COVID-19 (not recorded which).

The chain links TRBV10-3 to TRBJ2-7; D might be TRBD1 (6 bases). The V end lost 7 bases, the J end lost 6 bases, and 16 bases lay between the germline ends. This CDR3 is 13 amino acids long. Per the germline V gene, CDR1 is ENHRY and CDR2 is SYGVKD. Here the CDR3 reads CAITQDRGGEQYF. The CDR3 nucleotides read TGTGCCATCACCCAGGACCGAGGGGGCGAGCAGTACTTC.

This chain links TRBV28 with TRBJ1-6; D is unclear. Trimming removed 1 base at V and 8 bases at J, with 9 bases between. The CDR3 covers 14 residues. The germline V gene encodes CDR1 MDHEN and CDR2 SYDVKM. CDR3 DNA sequence: TGTGCCAGCAGTTTATCACGGGAGTATTCACCCCTCCACTTT. Translating gives CASSLSREYSPLHF.

The gene calls are TRBV5-6 and TRBJ2-5; D is unclear. The CDR3 loop spans 13 amino acids. With 3 bases removed from V and 2 bases from J, the gap between germline ends came to 8 bases. Germline V gene lookup returns CDR1 SGHDT and CDR2 YYEEEE. CDR3 nucleotides: TGTGCCAGCAGCTACTCGGTTCAAGAGACCCAGTACTTC. This translates into CASSYSVQETQYF.

This chain uses TRBV24-1 with TRBJ2-5; 11 bases match TRBD2. Germline CDR1 KGHDR, CDR2 SFDVKD. After removal of 4 bases from V and 5 bases from J, the junction contained 14 bases not matched to a gene. The CDR3 consists of 18 residues. The DNA of the CDR3 is TGTGCCACCAGTGAACATAGCGGGAGGGGTTCGTACGACGAGACCCAGTACTTC. It specifies CATSEHSGRGSYDETQYF.

A single count supports this clone. The V gene is TRBV7-3, the J gene TRBJ2-2; TRBD1 might be the D (5 bases). CDR1 is SGHTA and CDR2 is FQGTGA in the germline V gene. V was clipped by 0 bases and J by 7 bases, with 18 bases between them. CDR3 length equals 17 residues. CDR3 DNA sequence: TGTGCCAGCAGCTTAACGGGGCCCAGGGATCTGGGCGGGGAGCTGTTTTTT. Its translation is CASSLTGPRDLGGELFF.

The rearrangement uses TRBV19 and TRBJ1-2; D is uncertain. Trimming took off 6 bases at V and 5 bases at J, with 16 bases between the two ends. CDR1 is LNHDA and CDR2 is SQIVND in the germline V gene (reference sequence). This CDR3 comprises 14 residues. CDR3 DNA sequence: TGTGCCAGTAGGACCTACGAGGGAGGGTATGGCTACACCTTC. Translating gives CASRTYEGGYGYTF.

CDR3 sequence reads: CASSLEAGGPYEQYF. The CDR3 bases are TGTGCCAGCAGTTTAGAAGCGGGGGGGCCCTACGAGCAGTACTTC. V gene TRBV27 combines with J gene TRBJ2-7; 10 bases match TRBD2. The CDR3 extends over 15 amino acids. Trimming took 2 bases from V and 2 from J; bases not matched to a gene: 3. Germline lookup yields CDR1 MNHEY and CDR2 SMNVEV (reference sequence).

The chain links TRBV6-1 to TRBJ1-5; D might be TRBD1 (5 bases). The CDR3 totals 17 residues. Trimming cost V 1 base and J 0 bases, with 13 bases left between them. Germline V lookup: CDR1 MNHNS, CDR2 SASEGT. CDR3 DNA sequence: TGTGCCAGCAGTGAAGTAGCAGGGCCCTATAGCAATCAGCCCCAGCATTTT. As protein: CASSEVAGPYSNQPQHF.

The chain combines TRBV15 with TRBJ2-1; 8 bases map to TRBD2. V was pared by 1 base and J by 4 bases, with 12 bases of the junction left unmatched. The CDR3 has 18 amino acids. The germline CDR1 and CDR2 sequences are LNHNV and YYDKDF (reference sequence). The CDR3 bases are TGTGCCACCAGCAGAGGTTCTGGGGCTAGCGGGCTTTACAATGAGCAGTTCTTC. It translates to CATSRGSGASGLYNEQFF.

The gene calls are TRBV6-5 and TRBJ2-7; 11 bases are shared with TRBD2. The V gene's germline CDR1 is MNHEY and CDR2 SVGAGI. The trim removed 8 bases at V and 4 bases at J, leaving 10 bases unmatched. This CDR3 spans 15 amino acids. The CDR3: CASRLTSGGLYEQYF. The CDR3 nucleotides are TGTGCCAGCCGACTCACTAGCGGGGGACTATACGAGCAGTACTTC.

The chain has TRBV19 and TRBJ2-1, with 13 bases aligning to TRBD2. Germline trimming cut 3 bases from V and 4 bases from J; bases unmatched to any gene: 0. CDR3 size: 15 residues. Germline CDR1 and CDR2: LNHDA and SQIVND (reference sequence). The CDR3 region is CASSMTSGRYNEQFF. The CDR3 coding sequence is TGTGCCAGTAGTATGACTAGCGGGAGGTACAATGAGCAGTTCTTC.

A single count supports this clone. The CDR3 here is CASSETSQGMGNTEAFF. The CDR3 DNA reads as TGTGCCAGCAGTGAAACAAGCCAGGGTATGGGGAACACTGAAGCTTTCTTT. The chain recombines TRBV6-1 with TRBJ1-1; possible D gene TRBD1, 5 bases. Germline V gene sequence: CDR1 MNHNS, CDR2 SASEGT. The CDR3 totals 17 residues. Trimming stripped 2 bases from V and 1 base from J, with 17 bases between.

The chain uses TRBV27 and TRBJ1-4; unclear D gene. The CDR3 is 16 amino acids. Trimming left V 3 bases short and J 6 bases short, with 17 bases between. CDR1 and CDR2 (germline): MNHEY, SMNVEV (reference sequence). CDR3: CASSLRWRKPDEKLFF. As DNA, the CDR3 is TGTGCCAGCAGTTTGCGGTGGAGAAAACCCGATGAAAAACTGTTTTTT.

The genes are TRBV11-2 and TRBJ1-2, with D possibly TRBD1 on 5 matching bases. The CDR3 runs 14 residues. The germline gives CDR1 SGHAT, CDR2 FQNNGV. V was cut by 1 base and J by 2 bases, with 8 bases left in between. CDR3 nucleotide sequence: TGTGCCAGCAGCTTAGTGGCAGGGAACTATGGCTACACCTTC. Translation gives CASSLVAGNYGYTF.

The CDR3 reads CASSLALRENGYTF. Here the CDR3 DNA reads TGCGCCAGCAGCTTGGCCTTGAGGGAGAATGGCTACACCTTC. The rearrangement joins TRBV5-1 to TRBJ1-2; D is undetermined. The CDR3 is made up of 14 amino acids. Between the trimmed V and J ends, which lost 0 bases and 6 bases, there was a span of 12 bases. Germline CDR1 reads SGHRS; CDR2 reads YFSETQ.

The rearrangement joins TRBV12-2 to TRBJ2-7; the table's D call, TRBD2, was not checked against the DNA. TRBV12-2 is shown as a pseudogene. This CDR3 contains 14 residues. The CDR3: CASRLAKSSGEQYF. The DNA of the CDR3 is TGTGCAAGTCGCTTAGCAAAGTCTAGTGGCGAGCAGTACTTC.